What follows are 16 T cell receptor beta chains derived from one specimen sequenced in a study of Tregs in tolerant kidney transplant recipients. Assay used: immunoSEQ multiplex PCR; TCRdb lists only in-frame clones, some missing. The sample data list approximately 31,000 clones. Specimen: CD8+ T cells from blood, collected before the transplant. The receptor source for this set is a human donor who received a combined kidney and bone marrow transplant.

Comments on this clone: Read coverage stops 3 residues before the CDR3 terminus; the germline J gene supplies the remainder. The chain has TRBV19 and TRBJ2-5; a possible D gene is TRBD1 (6 bases). Trimming cost V 3 bases and J 2 bases, with 13 bases left between them. This CDR3 is 15 amino acids long. CDR1 and CDR2 (germline): LNHDA, SQIVND (reference sequence). This chain's CDR3 is CASSISVRGQETQYF. Incomplete CDR3 DNA: TGTGCCAGTAGTATCTCGGTCAGGGGACAAGAGACC.

As to this clone: The read ends 3 residues before the CDR3 terminus; that terminus is restored from the germline J gene. The chain recombines TRBV7-6 with TRBJ2-7, with D maybe TRBD1 (5 bases). The length of the CDR3 is 14 residues. Germline V gene lookup returns CDR1 SGHVS and CDR2 FNYEAQ. V dropped 0 bases and J dropped 3 bases, with 9 bases sitting between them. CDR3 loop: CASSLATDRYEQYF. Incomplete CDR3 DNA: TGTGCCAGCAGCTTAGCGACAGACCGCTACGAG.

The part of the CDR3 DNA that was read is TGCAGCGTCGTGACAGCCACCTACGAG. Amino acid sequence: CSVVTATYE. The whole CDR3 reads CSVVTATYEQYF. V gene TRBV29-1 combines with J gene TRBJ2-7, with D tentatively TRBD1 (5 bases). The read ends 3 residues before the CDR3 terminus; that terminus is restored from the germline J gene. Trimming pared 6 bases from V and 2 bases from J, leaving 11 bases between. The CDR3 has 12 amino acids. CDR1 is SQVTM, CDR2 ANQGSEA, per germline.

CDR3 DNA (partial): TGTGCCAGTAGTATCCTGGGCACTGACTATGGC. This translates into CASSILGTDYG. From start to end, the CDR3 is CASSILGTDYGYTF. The rearrangement joins TRBV19 to TRBJ1-2; D is uncertain. The DNA ends 3 residues before the CDR3 does, and the rest of the CDR3 is filled in from the germline J gene. The germline V gene encodes CDR1 LNHDA and CDR2 SQIVND (reference sequence). V was shortened by 3 bases and J by 3 bases, with 11 bases between the two germline ends. The CDR3 runs 14 residues.

About this clone itself: The read is 3 residues too short to cover the CDR3 end, so that end is filled in from the germline J gene. This chain connects TRBV5-1 to TRBJ1-6; 10 bases match TRBD1. Germline V lookup: CDR1 SGHRS, CDR2 YFSETQ. The CDR3 length is 15 residues. V lost 4 bases, J lost 7 bases, and 5 bases stayed unmatched. CDR3 protein: CASSRTGGPNSPLHF. The CDR3 DNA, read in part, is TGCGCCAGCAGCAGGACAGGGGGTCCCAATTCACCC.

Turning to this clone: The read finishes 3 residues shy of the CDR3 end, and the germline J gene is used to complete it. The chain recombines TRBV2 with TRBJ2-7, with 15 bases aligning to TRBD2. Germline assignment: CDR1 SNHLY and CDR2 FYNNEI. The CDR3 is 17 residues long. The V gene end was trimmed by 8 bases and the J gene end by 5 bases; junction bases not matched to a gene: 13. The CDR3 DNA, read in part, is TGTGCCAGCGTCGGACTAGCGGGAGGGCCTACCCACCACGAG. Translated, it gives CASVGLAGGPTHHE. The complete CDR3 sequence is CASVGLAGGPTHHEQYF.

As to this clone: The CDR3 end falls 3 residues outside the read, so it is completed with the germline J gene. This chain joins TRBV7-9 and TRBJ2-5, with a possible D match to TRBD2 (6 bases). With 7 bases removed from V and 7 bases from J, the gap between germline ends came to 10 bases. The germline V gene has CDR1 SEHNR and CDR2 FQNEAQ (reference sequence). CDR3 length: 11 amino acids. The sequenced part of the CDR3 DNA is TGTGCCAGCATCGTCGGGGGGACC. Its protein product is CASIVGGT. The full-length CDR3 reads as CASIVGGTQYF. Complete variable domain (other parts from reference TRBV7-9 and TRBJ2-5): DTGVSQNPRHKITKRGQNVTFRCDPISEHNRLYWYRQTLGQGPEFLTYFQNEAQLEKSRLLSDRFSAERPKGSFSTLEIQRTEQGDSAMYLCASIVGGTQYFGPGTRLLVL.

Concerning this clone: The CDR3 end lies 3 residues beyond the end of the read and is filled in from the germline J gene. J is TRBJ2-3 and V is TRBV10-1; D might be TRBD2 (6 bases). Trimming cost V 0 bases and J 6 bases, with 10 bases left between them. Germline V gene sequence: CDR1 WNHNN, CDR2 SYGVQD (reference sequence). This CDR3 has 14 residues. CDR3 bases read: TGCGCCAGCAGTGAGTCTAGCGGCGCGGATACG. Protein product: CASSESSGADT. The entire CDR3 protein is CASSESSGADTQYF.

Concerning this clone: The read terminates 3 residues ahead of where the CDR3 ends, so the germline J gene completes it. The genes are TRBV11-2 and TRBJ2-1; a weak D match, TRBD1 (6 bases). The CDR3 covers 15 residues. Germline V lookup: CDR1 SGHAT, CDR2 FQNNGV. Deletions cut 0 bases from V and 6 bases from J, with 12 bases between. CDR3 in amino acids: CASSLDPGAINEQFF. The CDR3 DNA, read in part, is TGTGCCAGCAGCTTAGACCCAGGGGCCATCAATGAG. The whole variable domain, filled in from reference TRBV11-2 and TRBJ2-1, reads EAGVAQSPRYKIIEKRQSVAFWCNPISGHATLYWYQQILGQGPKLLIQFQNNGVVDDSQLPKDRFSAERLKGVDSTLKIQPAKLEDSAVYLCASSLDPGAINEQFFGPGTRLTVL.

On this clone itself: The sequence runs out 3 residues before the end of the CDR3; the remainder is reconstructed from the germline J gene. This rearrangement joins TRBV7-9 to TRBJ1-1; TRBD1 might be the D (5 bases). The CDR3 is 13 residues long. CDR1 and CDR2 (germline): SEHNR, FQNEAQ (reference sequence). Trimming took off 4 bases at V and 0 bases at J, with 6 bases between the two ends. CDR3 amino acids: CASSWGLNTEAFF. The DNA read from the CDR3 is TGTGCCAGCAGCTGGGGCCTGAACACTGAA.

Comments on this clone: Read data end 3 residues before the CDR3 end; the end is taken from the germline J gene. The chain has TRBV20-1 and TRBJ2-7, with 10 bases that match TRBD1. V shed 0 bases, J shed 1 base, and the junction held 18 bases outside the gene matches. Per germline, CDR1 DFQATT and CDR2 SNEGSKA (reference sequence). The CDR3 is made up of 20 amino acids. The CDR3 here is CSARDRNRDRGIVVSYEQYF. CDR3 DNA, as far as it was read: TGCAGTGCTAGAGATAGGAACCGGGACAGGGGAATCGTCGTATCCTACGAG.

With regard to this clone: At one end, the junction sequence differs from germline, possibly due to a read error. The read halts 3 residues ahead of the CDR3 end, with the missing end drawn from the germline J gene. The chain has TRBV18 and TRBJ2-3; 10 nucleotides match TRBD1. The V gene's germline CDR1 is KGHSH and CDR2 LQKENI. This CDR3 spans 15 amino acids. CDR3 sequence: CASSPPGTGADTQYF. Incomplete CDR3 DNA: TGTGCCAGCTCCCCACCGGGGACAGGGGCAGATACG.

In regard to this clone: The missing CDR3 end, 3 residues past where the read stops, is filled in from the germline J gene. The gene calls are TRBV10-3 and TRBJ2-7; TRBD1 agrees at 7 bases. Trimming cost V 1 base and J 4 bases; bases outside gene matches: 7. The CDR3 covers 15 residues. Germline lookup yields CDR1 ENHRY and CDR2 SYGVKD. CDR3 DNA (partial): TGTGCCATCAGTGAGTTCCCTGGGACAGAATACGAG. It codes for CAISEFPGTEYE. The whole CDR3 sequence is CAISEFPGTEYEQYF.

CDR3 DNA, as far as it was read: TGTGCCAGCAGTGAAGAAACAGGGGGGCCTAACTATGGC. This encodes CASSEETGGPNYG. The CDR3 in full is CASSEETGGPNYGYTF. The rearrangement uses TRBV6-1 and TRBJ1-2; 8 nucleotides agree with TRBD1. The CDR3 end lies 3 residues beyond the end of the read and is filled in from the germline J gene. This CDR3 spans 16 amino acids. V shed 1 base, J shed 0 bases, and the junction held 4 bases outside the gene matches. CDR1 is MNHNS, CDR2 SASEGT, per germline.

As regards this clone: The CDR3 end lies 3 residues beyond the end of the read and is filled in from the germline J gene. V and J are TRBV19 and TRBJ1-1; D perhaps matches TRBD1 (5 bases). V was pared by 1 base and J by 3 bases, with 12 bases between. Germline V gene lookup returns CDR1 LNHDA and CDR2 SQIVND (reference sequence). The CDR3 sequence is 15 residues long. The CDR3 sequence: CASSIVLWGDTEAFF. CDR3 DNA (partial): TGTGCCAGTAGTATAGTGCTCTGGGGGGACACTGAA.

As for this clone: The read stops 3 residues short of the end of the CDR3; the missing end is completed from the germline J gene. The rearrangement joins TRBV29-1 to TRBJ2-2; 7 bases line up with TRBD1. The germline CDR1 and CDR2 sequences are SQVTM and ANQGSEA. The junction had 3 bases not matched to a gene; V was cut back by 7 bases and J by 1 base. The CDR3 runs 13 residues. The part of the CDR3 DNA that was read is TGCAGCGCCAGGGGGATGAACACCGGGGAG. Encoded protein: CSARGMNTGE. The whole CDR3 sequence reads CSARGMNTGELFF.